This T cell receptor beta chain was identified in a study of T cell responses to AZD1222 COVID-19 vaccine. The study, taken as a whole, reports: Spike regions recognized by vaccine-associated CD4 TCRs spanned the protein, led by 160-218 and 743-854. The peak T cell response came first, and repertoires were sampled only after it. There were mostly white British donors and more females than males, and clonal diversity was possibly underestimated. The study found Spike-specific TCR breadth and depth rose after two AZD1222 doses.

Repertoires were generated with immunoSEQ multiplex PCR, while TCRdb's copy carries only in-frame clones and drops some. The sample has about 130,000 clones, roughly 91% seen once. A remark on this clone: Its antigen is currently unknown.

The sample in question was peripheral blood, obtained 28 days after the second AZD1222 dose. The TCR comes from an adult who received the AZD1222 COVID-19 vaccine.

CDR3 sequence: CASSPRRLEDTEAFF. The CDR3 nucleotides read TGTGCCAGCAGCCCCCGACGGCTGGAGGACACTGAAGCTTTCTTT. The gene calls are TRBV9 and TRBJ1-1; D is undetermined. Germline CDR1 and CDR2: SGDLS and YYNGEE. The CDR3 is made up of 15 amino acids. V lost 4 bases to trimming and J lost 3 bases, with 16 bases between them.